This TCR beta chain was retrieved from a study of T-cell reconstitution after alpha-beta-depleted transplantation in children. Unique molecular identifiers were used in preparing the TCRbeta library. TCRdb reprocessed the PCR reads with MiXCR, giving one entry per CDR3 protein. The data show approximately 300,000 distinct CDR3 sequences, over 7% seen once. CDR1 is LGHNA, CDR2 YNFKEQ, per germline. V was cut by 0 bases and J by 4 bases, with 9 bases left in between. CDR3 size: 14 residues. On this clonotype: Its matching antigen is unknown.

Regarding the study as a whole: In some patients, recipient T cells and intrathymic progenitors surviving conditioning explained high day-60 diversity. One year after transplant, T-cell counts and diversity came mostly from newly produced T cells.

The sequence derives from a female patient younger than 10 who had a stem cell transplant for Fanconi anemia, so the T cells may come from the graft donor. The chain uses TRBV4-2 and TRBJ2-5; D ambiguous. The sequences come from peripheral blood, collected 360 days after TCRalphabeta/CD19-depleted stem cell transplant. The CDR3 region has the DNA TGTGCCAGCAGCCAAGATTGGGGTGCAGAGACCCAGTACTTC. Its translation: CASSQDWGAETQYF.